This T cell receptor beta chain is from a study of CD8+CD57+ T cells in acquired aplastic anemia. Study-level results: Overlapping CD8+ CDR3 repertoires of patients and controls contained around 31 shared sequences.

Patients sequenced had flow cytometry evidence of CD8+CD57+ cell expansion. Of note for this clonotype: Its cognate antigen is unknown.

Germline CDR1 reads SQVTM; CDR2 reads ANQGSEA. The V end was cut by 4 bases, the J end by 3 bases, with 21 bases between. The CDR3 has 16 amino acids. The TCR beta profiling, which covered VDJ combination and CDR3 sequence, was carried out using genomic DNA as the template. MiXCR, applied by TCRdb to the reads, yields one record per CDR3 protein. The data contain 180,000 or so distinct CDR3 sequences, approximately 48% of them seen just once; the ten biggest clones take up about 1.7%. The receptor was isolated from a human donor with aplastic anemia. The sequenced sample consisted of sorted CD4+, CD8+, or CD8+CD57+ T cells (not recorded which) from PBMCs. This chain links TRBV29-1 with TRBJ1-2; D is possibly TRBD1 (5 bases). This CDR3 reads CSVGALAGPGDYGYTF. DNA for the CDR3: TGCAGCGTTGGGGCTCTCGCGGGACCCGGTGACTATGGCTACACCTTC.